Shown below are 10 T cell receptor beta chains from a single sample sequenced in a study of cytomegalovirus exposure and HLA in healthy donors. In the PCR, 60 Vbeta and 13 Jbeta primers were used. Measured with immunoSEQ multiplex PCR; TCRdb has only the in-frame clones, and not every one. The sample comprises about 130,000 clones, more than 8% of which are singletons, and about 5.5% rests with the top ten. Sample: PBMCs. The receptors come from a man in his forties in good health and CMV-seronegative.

The chain's CDR3 is CASSQEAARTEAFF. The CDR3 DNA follows: TGTGCCAGCAGCCAAGAAGCGGCAAGGACTGAAGCTTTCTTT. J is TRBJ1-1 and V is TRBV4-2; D not resolved. The V gene lost 0 bases and the J gene lost 5 bases, with 10 bases spanning the gap. CDR1 LGHNA and CDR2 YNFKEQ come from the germline V gene. CDR3 size: 14 residues.

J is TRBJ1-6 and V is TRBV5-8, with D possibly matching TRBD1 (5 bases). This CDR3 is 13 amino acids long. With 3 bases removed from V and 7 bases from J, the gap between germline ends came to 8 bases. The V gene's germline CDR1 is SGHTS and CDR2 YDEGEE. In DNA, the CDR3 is TGTGCCAGCAGCTGGCGGGGGAATTCACCCCTCCACTTT. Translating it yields CASSWRGNSPLHF.

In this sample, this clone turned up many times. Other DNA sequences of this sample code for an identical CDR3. The CDR3 nucleotides read TGTGCCAGCAGTGCAGGGCCGTATAATTCACCCCTCCACTTT. Its protein product is CASSAGPYNSPLHF. This chain uses TRBV6-1 with TRBJ1-6; tentative D call: TRBD1 (5 bases). V lost 4 bases to trimming and J lost 4 bases, with 8 bases between them. CDR1 and CDR2 (germline): MNHNS, SASEGT. There are 14 residues in the CDR3.

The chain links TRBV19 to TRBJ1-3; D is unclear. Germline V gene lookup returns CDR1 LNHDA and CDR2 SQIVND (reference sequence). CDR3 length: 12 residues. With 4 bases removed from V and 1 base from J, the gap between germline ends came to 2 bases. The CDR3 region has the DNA TGTGCCAGTAGTACATCTGGAAACACCATATATTTT. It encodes CASSTSGNTIYF.

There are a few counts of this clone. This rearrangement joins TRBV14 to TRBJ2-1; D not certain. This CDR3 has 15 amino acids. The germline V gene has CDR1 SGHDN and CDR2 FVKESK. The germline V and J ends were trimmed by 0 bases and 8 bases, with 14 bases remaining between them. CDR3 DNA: TGTGCCAGCAGCCAAGACAGCCAGAGGTCGGATGAGCAGTTCTTC. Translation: CASSQDSQRSDEQFF. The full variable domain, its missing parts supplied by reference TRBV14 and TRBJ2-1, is EAGVTQFPSHSVIEKGQTVTLRCDPISGHDNLYWYRRVMGKEIKFLLHFVKESKQDESGMPNNRFLAERTGGTYSTLKVQPAELEDSGVYFCASSQDSQRSDEQFFGPGTRLTVL.

This CDR3 reads CASSIGQGAGNTQYF. The DNA for the CDR3 is TGTGCCAGTAGTATTGGACAGGGGGCAGGGAATACGCAGTATTTT. The chain employs TRBV19 and TRBJ2-3; 11 bases align to TRBD1. Trimming cost V 3 bases and J 7 bases; bases outside gene matches: 6. Per the germline V gene, CDR1 is LNHDA and CDR2 is SQIVND (reference sequence). This CDR3 is built from 15 residues.

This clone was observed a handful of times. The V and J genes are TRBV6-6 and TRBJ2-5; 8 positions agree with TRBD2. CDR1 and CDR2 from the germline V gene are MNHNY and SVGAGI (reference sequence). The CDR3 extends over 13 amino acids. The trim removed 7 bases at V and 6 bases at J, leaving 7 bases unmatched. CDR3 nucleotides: TGTGCCAGCACGGGCGGGGGGCTTCAGACCCAGTACTTC. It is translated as CASTGGGLQTQYF.

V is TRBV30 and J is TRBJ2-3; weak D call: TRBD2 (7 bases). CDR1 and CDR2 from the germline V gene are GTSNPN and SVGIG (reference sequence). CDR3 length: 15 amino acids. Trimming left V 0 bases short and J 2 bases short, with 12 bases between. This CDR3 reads CAWSVRGANTDTQYF. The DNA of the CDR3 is TGTGCCTGGAGTGTACGGGGGGCAAACACAGATACGCAGTATTTT.

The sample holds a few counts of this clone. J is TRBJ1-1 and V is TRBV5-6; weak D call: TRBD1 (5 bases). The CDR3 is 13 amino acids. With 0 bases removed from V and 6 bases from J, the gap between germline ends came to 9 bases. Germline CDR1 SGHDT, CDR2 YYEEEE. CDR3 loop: CASSLGQTPEAFF. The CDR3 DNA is TGTGCCAGCAGCTTGGGACAGACCCCTGAAGCTTTCTTT.

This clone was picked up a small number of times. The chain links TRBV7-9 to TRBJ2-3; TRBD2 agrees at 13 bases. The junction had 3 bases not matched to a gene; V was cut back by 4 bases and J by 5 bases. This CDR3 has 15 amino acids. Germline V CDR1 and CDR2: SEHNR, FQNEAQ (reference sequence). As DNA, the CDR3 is TGTGCCAGCAGCTCCGGGACTAGCGGGGTAGATACGCAGTATTTT. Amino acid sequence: CASSSGTSGVDTQYF.